Following are 11 T cell receptor beta chains from one sample sequenced in a study of tumor-infiltrating lymphocytes in localized non-small cell lung cancer. Clones were sequenced by immunoSEQ multiplex PCR, and TCRdb holds only the in-frame ones, with some missing. The sample includes 13,000 or so clones, 68% of them seen just once. The material sequenced was uninvolved lung tissue not adjacent to the tumor. The receptors were gathered from a human donor with non-small cell lung cancer.

The chain recombines TRBV19 with TRBJ2-7, with 8 bases aligning to TRBD1. The germline V gene has CDR1 LNHDA and CDR2 SQIVND (reference sequence). The V gene end was trimmed by 5 bases and the J gene end by 2 bases; junction bases not matched to a gene: 5. This CDR3 is built from 14 residues. CDR3 DNA sequence: TGTGCCAGTAGTGTGGGACAGGCAACCTACGAGCAGTACTTC. Translation gives CASSVGQATYEQYF.

V gene TRBV10-3 combines with J gene TRBJ2-6; no definite D call. CDR1 is ENHRY, CDR2 SYGVKD, per germline. This CDR3 comprises 14 residues. The ends were cut back, 4 bases at V and 2 bases at J, with 6 bases in the middle. CDR3 in amino acids: CAISVSTGANVLTF. CDR3 nucleotides: TGTGCCATCAGTGTATCCACTGGGGCCAACGTCCTGACTTTC.

This clone came up once. The rearrangement links TRBV29-1 to TRBJ2-3; D call uncertain. V was trimmed by 4 bases and J by 6 bases, leaving 5 bases between them. This CDR3 is built from 10 residues. Germline V lookup: CDR1 SQVTM, CDR2 ANQGSEA. For the CDR3, the DNA is TGCAGCGTTGGGGATGATACGCAGTATTTT. Its protein is CSVGDDTQYF.

The V call is TRBV7-9, the J call TRBJ2-5, with TRBD1 as a possible D gene (5 bases). The CDR3 spans 15 residues. Trimming shortened V by 5 bases and J by 4 bases, and 17 bases separated the two germline ends. CDR1 is SEHNR, CDR2 FQNEAQ, per germline (reference sequence). This CDR3 is CASSPDMIGVETQYF. CDR3 coding DNA: TGTGCCAGCAGCCCCGACATGATAGGGGTAGAGACCCAGTACTTC. Combining the CDR3 with reference TRBV7-9 and TRBJ2-5 gives the whole variable domain DTGVSQNPRHKITKRGQNVTFRCDPISEHNRLYWYRQTLGQGPEFLTYFQNEAQLEKSRLLSDRFSAERPKGSFSTLEIQRTEQGDSAMYLCASSPDMIGVETQYFGPGTRLLVL.

This clone was observed a few times. The chain links TRBV6-1 to TRBJ1-6; weak D call: TRBD1 (5 bases). The V end lost 6 bases, the J end lost 0 bases, and 9 bases lay between the germline ends. The CDR3 runs to 15 residues. Germline V gene sequence: CDR1 MNHNS, CDR2 SASEGT. This CDR3 reads CASSAGSSYNSPLHF. CDR3 nucleotide sequence: TGTGCCAGCAGCGCAGGGAGCTCCTATAATTCACCCCTCCACTTT.

This clone was observed a few times. The chain is built from TRBV28 and TRBJ1-1; D gene unclear. The germline gives CDR1 MDHEN, CDR2 SYDVKM. V was trimmed by 7 bases and J by 2 bases, leaving 8 bases between them. This CDR3 comprises 12 residues. The CDR3 DNA follows: TGTGCCAGCAAGAGCACAAACACTGAAGCTTTCTTT. Residues: CASKSTNTEAFF.

This chain links TRBV19 with TRBJ1-3, with 9 bases lining up with TRBD1. Germline V lookup: CDR1 LNHDA, CDR2 SQIVND (reference sequence). There are 13 residues in the CDR3. V gave up 7 bases and J gave up 8 bases; unmatched junction bases: 6. CDR3 DNA: TGTGCCAGTAAGGAACAGGGGGCGGACACCATATATTTT. Its protein is CASKEQGADTIYF.

The CDR3 is CASSFTTDYEQYF. The CDR3 DNA reads as TGTGCCAGCAGCTTCACGACCGACTACGAGCAGTACTTC. This chain links TRBV7-6 with TRBJ2-7; D is undetermined. The CDR3 is made up of 13 amino acids. Trimming removed 3 bases at V and 3 bases at J, with 9 bases between. CDR1 is SGHVS and CDR2 is FNYEAQ in the germline V gene.

V usage is TRBV28 and J usage is TRBJ1-5, with 8 bases lining up with TRBD1. Germline lookup yields CDR1 MDHEN and CDR2 SYDVKM. V trimming: 6 bases; J trimming: 4 bases; junction bases outside the gene matches: 8. The CDR3 consists of 15 residues. CDR3 sequence (DNA): TGTGCCAGCAGACGATCCGGGACAGGTAATCAGCCCCAGCATTTT. Encoded protein: CASRRSGTGNQPQHF.

This clone was picked up a small number of times. The genes are TRBV7-9 and TRBJ1-3, with a weak D call TRBD1 (5 bases). V dropped 2 bases and J dropped 2 bases, with 7 bases sitting between them. The CDR3 extends over 14 amino acids. The germline V gene has CDR1 SEHNR and CDR2 FQNEAQ (reference sequence). In DNA form, the CDR3 reads TGTGCCAGCAGCTTACGGGGGGCTGGAAACACCATATATTTT. It is translated as CASSLRGAGNTIYF.

V usage is TRBV7-2 and J usage is TRBJ2-7; D gene uncertain. This CDR3 has 12 residues. V was shortened by 5 bases and J by 6 bases, with 11 bases between the two germline ends. Germline CDR1 is SGHTA and CDR2 is FQGNSA. The CDR3 here is CASSLSIVEQYF. DNA of the CDR3: TGTGCCAGCAGCCTCAGTATTGTCGAGCAGTACTTC. Combining the CDR3 with reference TRBV7-2 and TRBJ2-7 gives the whole variable domain GAGVSQSPSNKVTEKGKDVELRCDPISGHTALYWYRQSLGQGLEFLIYFQGNSAPDKSGLPSDRFSAERTGGSVSTLTIQRTQQEDSAVYLCASSLSIVEQYFGPGTRLTVT.